The 32 T cell receptor beta chains in this list originate from one sample, sequenced in a study of blood T cells in healthy people across ages (dated by TCRdb to the mid-2010s). Receptors were amplified or captured by 5' RACE. Instrument used: Illumina HiSeq 2500. The second PCR ran for roughly 7 to 12 cycles and used a J-beta primer mix along with a sample-barcoded 5' primer. TCRdb trimmed public reads at Q25 via fastp, called clones via MiXCR and kept in-frame beta chains. Entries that share a CDR3 protein sequence are merged under the most common genes and DNA. Within this sample are 650,000 to 800,000 distinct CDR3 sequences, with under 45% of them counted one time only. Of the sample, about a fifth falls within the top ten clones. The sequenced sample consisted of blood. The origin of the receptors is a man in his sixties in good health.

This clonotype has only one observation. This rearrangement joins TRBV20-1 to TRBJ2-4; 10 nucleotides align to TRBD2. With the DNA end fitting TRBJ2-7 better, the J assignment may be wrong. This CDR3 spans 16 amino acids. Germline V gene lookup returns CDR1 DFQATT and CDR2 SNEGSKA (reference sequence). CDR3 sequence: CSARERLAGVPYEQYF. The CDR3 DNA reads TGCAGTGCGCGAGAACGCCTAGCGGGGGTACCCTACGAGCAGTACTTC.

The genes are TRBV20-1 and TRBJ2-7; 8 bases align to TRBD1. Trimming at V came to 3 bases and at J to 3 bases, leaving 7 bases not matched to a gene. Germline V gives CDR1 DFQATT, CDR2 SNEGSKA (reference sequence). This CDR3 has 14 amino acids. The CDR3 protein is CSASGQGSVYEQYF. DNA of the CDR3: TGCAGTGCTAGTGGACAGGGAAGTGTCTACGAGCAGTACTTC.

The CDR3 sequence: CASSLRSNSGANVLTF. Written as DNA, the CDR3 is TGTGCCAGCAGCTTGCGTAGCAACTCTGGGGCCAACGTCCTGACTTTC. The chain carries TRBV5-8 and TRBJ2-6; D unresolved. Germline V gene sequence: CDR1 SGHTS, CDR2 YDEGEE. V gave up 1 base and J gave up 0 bases, with 8 bases separating them. CDR3 length: 16 residues.

V usage is TRBV11-3 and J usage is TRBJ2-5, with no clear D. V was pared by 1 base and J by 0 bases, with 6 bases between. The length of the CDR3 is 14 residues. The V gene's germline CDR1 is SGHNT and CDR2 YENEEA. The chain's CDR3 is CASSLVGNQETQYF. For the CDR3, the DNA is TGTGCCAGCAGCTTAGTGGGCAACCAAGAGACCCAGTACTTC.

V is TRBV5-6 and J is TRBJ2-5, with D possibly matching TRBD2 (7 bases). V was trimmed by 3 bases and J by 6 bases, leaving 12 bases between them. Germline V CDR1 and CDR2: SGHDT, YYEEEE. The CDR3 consists of 13 residues. CDR3 sequence reads: CASSWGGEKTQYF. CDR3 nucleotide sequence: TGTGCCAGCAGCTGGGGGGGCGAAAAGACCCAGTACTTC.

This clonotype was detected a few times. The rearrangement joins TRBV20-1 to TRBJ2-5; 11 bases map to TRBD2. The CDR3 runs 19 residues. The V gene's germline CDR1 is DFQATT and CDR2 SNEGSKA (reference sequence). V lost 6 bases and J lost 4; bases outside the gene matches: 22. CDR3 protein: CSALHEGTSGPIVGETQYF. Written as DNA, the CDR3 is TGCAGTGCCCTTCATGAAGGGACTAGCGGACCTATTGTTGGAGAGACCCAGTACTTC.

Details on this clonotype: Sequence at one end of the junction differs from germline and may be a read error. This rearrangement joins TRBV18 to TRBJ1-4, with D possibly being TRBD1 (5 bases). CDR1 and CDR2 (germline): KGHSH, LQKENI. The CDR3 extends over 13 amino acids. The DNA of the CDR3 is TGTGCCTGCTCACCAGGGACTAATGAAAAACTGTTTTTT. It encodes CACSPGTNEKLFF.

This clonotype appeared a few times. V usage is TRBV6-2 or TRBV6-3 and J usage is TRBJ2-7, with 8 bases identical to TRBD2. Germline trimming cut 7 bases from V and 3 bases from J; bases unmatched to any gene: 8. This CDR3 is built from 14 residues. The germline V gene has CDR1 MNHEY and CDR2 SVGEGT. CDR3 residues: CASINGGGNYEQYF. CDR3 DNA sequence: TGTGCCAGCATCAACGGGGGGGGCAACTACGAGCAGTACTTC.

On this clonotype itself: A junction end diverges from the germline sequence, so it may reflect a read error. The chain links TRBV30 to TRBJ2-1; tentatively, D is TRBD2 (5 bases). In germline, CDR1 is GTSNPN, CDR2 SVGIG (reference sequence). The CDR3 length is 11 residues. The CDR3 spells CAGSRVDEQFF. DNA for the CDR3: TGTGCCGGGAGTCGAGTGGATGAGCAGTTCTTC.

The CDR3 spells CASSQELNVAGEETQYF. As DNA, the CDR3 is TGTGCCAGCAGCCAAGAGTTGAACGTTGCCGGGGAAGAGACCCAGTACTTC. The V gene is TRBV3-1, the J gene TRBJ2-5; the D gene is possibly TRBD2 (5 bases). The germline CDR1 and CDR2 sequences are LGHDT and YNNKEL (reference sequence). CDR3 length equals 17 residues. V lost 0 bases, J lost 3 bases, and 17 bases lay in between.

The chain carries TRBV20-1 and TRBJ2-3; D could derive from TRBD1 or TRBD2 (5 bases each). V lost 1 base to trimming and J lost 2 bases, with 16 bases between them. The CDR3 is 16 residues long. Per the germline V gene, CDR1 is DFQATT and CDR2 is SNEGSKA (reference sequence). CDR3 residues: CSARAGRGDNTDTQYF. The CDR3 DNA follows: TGCAGTGCTAGAGCTGGAAGAGGGGATAACACAGATACGCAGTATTTT.

The sample holds a few counts of this clonotype. V is TRBV20-1 and J is TRBJ2-7; D possibly corresponds to TRBD1 (6 bases). The CDR3 consists of 13 residues. CDR1 is DFQATT, CDR2 SNEGSKA, per germline (reference sequence). Trimming pared 3 bases from V and 4 bases from J, leaving 13 bases between. The CDR3 nucleotides are TGCAGTGCTAGTCAGGCAGGGGTTTACGAGCAGTACTTC. Translation gives CSASQAGVYEQYF.

The chain employs TRBV29-1 and TRBJ2-5; D possibly matches TRBD1 or TRBD2 (5 bases each). The CDR3 is 14 residues long. Deletions cut 4 bases from V and 11 bases from J, with 23 bases between. The germline CDR1 and CDR2 sequences are SQVTM and ANQGSEA. CDR3 sequence: CSVGRSEKGSEQYF. DNA of the CDR3: TGCAGCGTTGGTCGGAGCGAAAAGGGGAGTGAGCAGTACTTC.

This clonotype was seen only a few times. V gene TRBV27 combines with J gene TRBJ1-6, with 7 bases that match TRBD1. V dropped 6 bases and J dropped 7; count of bases not matched to a gene: 9. Germline CDR1 and CDR2: MNHEY and SMNVEV (reference sequence). The CDR3 sequence is 15 residues long. CDR3 sequence: CASRVTDRKNSPLHF. Written as DNA, the CDR3 is TGTGCCAGCAGGGTGACGGACAGGAAAAATTCACCCCTCCACTTT.

This clonotype was counted once. The chain carries TRBV7-2 and TRBJ2-7, with TRBD1 matching 7 bases. The CDR3 totals 16 residues. Germline-derived CDR1 and CDR2 are SGHTA and FQGNSA. V lost 2 bases to trimming and J lost 1 base; unmatched junction nucleotides: 8. The CDR3 loop is CASSLKAGTDSYEQYF. The CDR3 DNA reads as TGTGCCAGCAGCTTAAAGGCCGGGACAGATTCCTACGAGCAGTACTTC. The whole variable domain, filled in from reference TRBV7-2 and TRBJ2-7, reads GAGVSQSPSNKVTEKGKDVELRCDPISGHTALYWYRQSLGQGLEFLIYFQGNSAPDKSGLPSDRFSAERTGGSVSTLTIQRTQQEDSAVYLCASSLKAGTDSYEQYFGPGTRLTVT.

The V call is TRBV5-1, the J call TRBJ2-1; D may match TRBD1 or TRBD2 (7 bases each). The V end was cut by 6 bases, the J end by 0 bases, with 16 bases between. The CDR3 runs 16 residues. Germline V gives CDR1 SGHRS, CDR2 YFSETQ. CDR3 amino acids: CASMGRGLTSYNEQFF. The CDR3 coding sequence is TGCGCCAGCATGGGGAGGGGGCTTACCTCCTACAATGAGCAGTTCTTC.

On this clonotype itself: The final CDR3 position lacks the conserved phenylalanine or tryptophan, pointing to a likely read error. The DNA is left out, because the CDR3 cannot be placed on it with certainty; the CDR3 is given as TCRdb lists it. The rearrangement joins TRBV20-1 to TRBJ1-6; the tabulated D call, TRBD1, remains unverified against the DNA. With termini counted, the CDR3 has 14 amino acids. CDR1 and CDR2 from the germline V gene are DFQATT and SNEGSKA (reference sequence). CDR3 sequence: CSARRDRNNSPVHV.

The chain is built from TRBV18 and TRBJ2-7; D unclear. Deletions cut 2 bases from V and 3 bases from J, with 11 bases between. Germline-derived CDR1 and CDR2 are KGHSH and LQKENI. This CDR3 region has 14 residues. CDR3 sequence: CASSPDRSVYEQYF. CDR3 nucleotides: TGTGCCAGCTCACCAGACCGATCGGTCTACGAGCAGTACTTC.

The rearrangement joins TRBV9 to TRBJ2-5; a weak D match, TRBD2 (6 bases). V was cut by 2 bases and J by 2 bases, with 10 bases left in between. The germline CDR1 and CDR2 sequences are SGDLS and YYNGEE. The CDR3 has 14 amino acids. The CDR3 loop reads CASSVRGSQETQYF. The CDR3 DNA reads as TGTGCCAGCAGCGTTCGGGGGTCTCAAGAGACCCAGTACTTC. The complete variable domain, with remaining parts taken from reference TRBV9 and TRBJ2-5, reads DSGVTQTPKHLITATGQRVTLRCSPRSGDLSVYWYQQSLDQGLQFLIQYYNGEERAKGNILERFSAQQFPDLHSELNLSSLELGDSALYFCASSVRGSQETQYFGPGTRLLVL.

In its sample, this clonotype was seen a few times. This chain connects TRBV27 to TRBJ1-1; 7 bases align to TRBD1. Losses at the gene ends were 7 bases for V and 4 bases for J; bases not matched to a gene: 6. Germline CDR1 MNHEY, CDR2 SMNVEV (reference sequence). The CDR3 is made up of 13 amino acids. The CDR3 is CASKRTGSTEAFF. The CDR3 DNA follows: TGTGCCAGCAAGAGGACAGGAAGCACTGAAGCTTTCTTT.

The CDR3 loop is CASSLTGLASYEQYF. Here the CDR3 DNA reads TGTGCCAGCAGTTTAACGGGACTAGCATCCTACGAGCAGTACTTC. V gene TRBV27 combines with J gene TRBJ2-7, with 9 bases that match TRBD2. Germline CDR1 and CDR2: MNHEY and SMNVEV (reference sequence). The CDR3 has 15 amino acids. Trimming at V came to 2 bases and at J to 1 base, leaving 3 bases not matched to a gene.

The V call is TRBV28, the J call TRBJ1-2; D is possibly TRBD1 (5 bases). Trimming cost V 11 bases and J 2 bases, with 12 bases left between them. Per the germline V gene, CDR1 is MDHEN and CDR2 is SYDVKM. CDR3 length equals 12 residues. CDR3: CAAGGANYGYTF. The CDR3 bases are TGTGCCGCCGGGGGAGCAAACTATGGCTACACCTTC.

This chain connects TRBV28 to TRBJ1-6; 9 bases are shared with TRBD1. The V gene end was trimmed by 5 bases and the J gene end by 4 bases; junction bases not matched to a gene: 9. The CDR3 has 17 amino acids. CDR1 MDHEN and CDR2 SYDVKM come from the germline V gene. CDR3 bases: TGTGCCAGCAGTCCAACCGGGACAGGGTTTTATAATTCACCCCTCCACTTT. Translation: CASSPTGTGFYNSPLHF.

Points on this clonotype: At one end, the junction sequence differs from germline, possibly due to a read error. This sequence joins TRBV20-1 and TRBJ1-5, with 8 bases lining up with TRBD1. Germline V CDR1 and CDR2: DFQATT, SNEGSKA (reference sequence). The length of the CDR3 is 15 residues. The CDR3 sequence is CSARSGQGGNQPQHF. In nucleotides, the CDR3 is TGCAGCGCTAGGTCAGGACAGGGAGGCAATCAGCCCCAGCATTTT.

Concerning this clonotype itself: A clone one base away is much larger, so this may be a read error. The chain recombines TRBV29-1 with TRBJ2-5; 9 nucleotides line up with TRBD1. The CDR3 is 14 residues long. Germline V gene lookup returns CDR1 SQVTM and CDR2 ANQGSEA. The V and J ends lost 3 bases and 5 bases, in that order; junction bases with no gene match: 7. For the CDR3, the DNA is TGCAGCGTTGAGAGGACAGGGGAGCCGGAGACCCAGTACTTC. Its protein product is CSVERTGEPETQYF.

The V call is TRBV6-5, the J call TRBJ2-1, with 13 bases lining up with TRBD2. J was trimmed by 5 bases and V by 4 bases; bases with no gene match: 17. CDR3 length equals 20 residues. Germline CDR1 reads MNHEY; CDR2 reads SVGAGI. The CDR3 is CASSFTGTSGDTKLDNEQFF. The DNA for the CDR3 is TGTGCCAGCAGTTTCACCGGGACTAGCGGGGATACGAAATTGGACAATGAGCAGTTCTTC.

The gene calls are TRBV2 and TRBJ2-3; D unclear. There are 16 residues in the CDR3. V dropped 6 bases and J dropped 2 bases, with 18 bases sitting between them. Germline-derived CDR1 and CDR2 are SNHLY and FYNNEI. Here the CDR3 reads CASRGKEQRVTDTQYF. The DNA for the CDR3 is TGTGCCAGCAGGGGAAAGGAGCAACGGGTCACAGATACGCAGTATTTT.

The chain carries TRBV4-3 and TRBJ2-1, with no clear D. With 2 bases removed from V and 0 bases from J, the gap between germline ends came to 8 bases. Germline assignment: CDR1 LGHNA and CDR2 YSLEER. The CDR3 runs 15 residues. The CDR3: CASSQTVTSYNEQFF. Written as DNA, the CDR3 is TGCGCCAGCAGCCAAACAGTAACCTCCTACAATGAGCAGTTCTTC.

This chain links TRBV20-1 with TRBJ2-5, with 8 nucleotides matching TRBD2. The end of the DNA is better explained by TRBJ2-7, so the J call may be wrong. The CDR3 consists of 14 residues. Per germline, CDR1 DFQATT and CDR2 SNEGSKA (reference sequence). CDR3 amino acids: CSAGPGTSKNEQYF. The DNA of the CDR3 is TGCAGTGCCGGCCCCGGGACTAGTAAAAACGAGCAGTACTTC.

This chain connects TRBV5-1 to TRBJ1-1, with a possible D match to TRBD1 (5 bases). The CDR3 has 15 amino acids. The V end lost 6 bases, the J end lost 1 base, and 16 bases lay between the germline ends. Germline V CDR1 and CDR2: SGHRS, YFSETQ. In nucleotides, the CDR3 is TGCGCCAGCACCCCCGGCTGGCAGGGGAACACTGAAGCTTTCTTT. This encodes CASTPGWQGNTEAFF.

CDR3 nucleotides: TGTGCCAGCAGCTTAGCAGGAGCGGGGGGCTCCTACGAGCAGTACTTC. Amino acid sequence: CASSLAGAGGSYEQYF. This chain uses TRBV11-1 with TRBJ2-7, with TRBD2 matching 9 bases. V lost 0 bases, J lost 0 bases, and 3 bases stayed unmatched. CDR3 size: 16 residues. The germline gives CDR1 SGHAT, CDR2 FQDESV (reference sequence).

This chain links TRBV7-9 with TRBJ2-2; perhaps TRBD1 as D (6 bases). Germline CDR1 SEHNR, CDR2 FQNEAQ (reference sequence). The CDR3 runs 13 residues. Trimming took 5 bases from V and 5 from J, leaving 9 bases between them. DNA of the CDR3: TGTGCCAGCAGCCGTGGACAGACCGGGGAGCTGTTTTTT. This gives the protein CASSRGQTGELFF.